This TCR beta chain was sequenced for a study of cytomegalovirus exposure and HLA in healthy donors. Worth noting for this clone: Its matching antigen is unknown.

Study-wide points: In a later analysis, donors in an Asian-associated ancestry cluster reportedly had fewer N-insertions in productive TCRs than the cohort mean. In a later analysis, at a false discovery rate of 0.05, roughly 17,000 TCR beta sequences were associated with HLA alleles.

The PCR had 60 Vbeta and 13 Jbeta primers. Produced via immunoSEQ multiplex PCR; TCRdb's table is partial and in-frame only. Of approximately 79,000 clones in the sample, 65% to 75% were seen once. The clonotype originates from a man aged 40-55 years in good health and CMV-seropositive. Material for sequencing was PBMCs.

The CDR3 reads CASSTSGGGEKLFF. The CDR3 DNA reads as TGTGCCAGCAGCACCTCGGGGGGGGGTGAAAAACTGTTTTTT. The chain combines TRBV7-6 with TRBJ1-4, with D possibly TRBD1 on 5 matching bases. Trimming took 5 bases from V and 7 from J, leaving 14 bases between them. The CDR3 runs 14 residues. Germline V gene lookup returns CDR1 SGHVS and CDR2 FNYEAQ.